This T cell receptor beta chain comes out of a study of beta chain features in type 1 diabetes. Study details: Healthy donors and patients showed comparable age, gender and cell yields.

A CD45RO/CCR7/CD25/CD127/CD95/CD27 panel sorted naive, central memory, regulatory and stem cell-like memory CD4+ cells. In germline, CDR1 is MGHRA, CDR2 YSYEKL. With V trimmed by 0 bases and J by 7 bases, 16 bases remained unmatched. This CDR3 is 19 amino acids long. Study results and limitations: HLA influence on TCRB rearrangement stayed unresolved here. TCRB repertoires of naive, central memory and Treg cells appeared more similar among patients than among healthy donors.

This clone has ten or more counts. Its antigen is currently unknown. As every portion of the isolated RNA was reverse transcribed, the sequencing read expressed TCRB transcripts. Using immunoSEQ multiplex PCR, the repertoire was profiled, and TCRdb retains in-frame clones only, with some absent. The sample lists about 160,000 clones, less than 9.5% occurring once. The chain is built from TRBV4-1 and TRBJ2-1; 9 positions agree with TRBD2. This sequence originates from a woman aged 18-30 years in good health. Sequencing was carried out using central memory CD4+ T cells from blood. CDR3 DNA: TGCGCCAGCAGCCAAGATAGGGCGGGGGGGCCATCGGTGAGGAATGAGCAGTTCTTC. Amino acids: CASSQDRAGGPSVRNEQFF.